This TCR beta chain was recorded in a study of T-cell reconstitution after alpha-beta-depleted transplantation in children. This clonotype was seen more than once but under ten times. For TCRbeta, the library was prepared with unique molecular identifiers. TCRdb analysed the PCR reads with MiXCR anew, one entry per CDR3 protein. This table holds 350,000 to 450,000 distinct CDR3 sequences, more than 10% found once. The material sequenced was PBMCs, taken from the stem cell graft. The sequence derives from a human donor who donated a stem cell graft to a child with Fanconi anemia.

The CDR3 loop reads CASRPGIHNEQFF. CDR3 nucleotide sequence: TGTGCCAGCAGACCCGGGATACACAATGAGCAGTTCTTC. This chain joins TRBV7-9 and TRBJ2-1, with D perhaps matching TRBD2 (5 bases). The V and J ends lost 6 bases and 5 bases respectively, with 11 bases between them. Germline V gene lookup returns CDR1 SEHNR and CDR2 FQNEAQ (reference sequence). The length of the CDR3 is 13 residues.